What follows is one TCR beta chain and its context. Its specificity is unknown. This specimen comes from a study of T cell responses to AZD1222 COVID-19 vaccine. Study-level results: It was only 6 or 7 AZD1222 recipients who were seropositive at baseline.

The CDR3 has 15 residues. V shed 6 bases, J shed 3 bases, and the junction held 7 bases outside the gene matches. The germline CDR1 and CDR2 sequences are MNHNY and SVGAGI (reference sequence). TCRdb's copy holds only in-frame clones and misses some; the assay was immunoSEQ multiplex PCR. The table lists 150,000 to 200,000 clones, roughly nine tenths of them singletons. The sample here was peripheral blood, taken on day 0 of AZD1222 vaccination. The rearrangement links TRBV6-6 to TRBJ2-7; the match to TRBD1 covers 11 bases. This TCR was sampled from an adult in good health. CDR3 residues: CASRQGGTGGYEQYF. Written as DNA, the CDR3 is TGTGCCAGCAGGCAGGGTGGGACAGGGGGCTACGAGCAGTACTTC.